In its sample, the clone carrying this T cell receptor (beta chain) was seen once. Its antigen is not identified. The sample is drawn from a study of shared clonotypes between healthy human individuals. Study-wide results and caveats: Clonotypes shared by all four sorted-subset donors had higher generation probabilities than non-shared clonotypes. Naive subsets typically showed greater estimated richness than memory subsets.

CDR3 length: 14 amino acids. V was shortened by 7 bases and J by 3 bases, with 15 bases between the two germline ends. Germline CDR1 reads ENHRY; CDR2 reads SYGVKD. The data were produced by immunoSEQ multiplex PCR, yet TCRdb's version contains in-frame clones alone and is incomplete. The repertoire holds a few million clones, with less than 95% as singletons. This chain joins TRBV10-3 and TRBJ1-2; D is unresolved. This TCR derives from a man aged 18 to 30 in good health. Some clones in this sample may be carry-over from other donors' samples. The sequencing input was naive CD4+ T cells from PBMCs. Subset described: CD45RA+ positively selected. CDR3 region: CAITQTVEYYGYTF. The CDR3 DNA reads TGTGCCATCACCCAGACGGTGGAATACTATGGCTACACCTTC.